A selection of T cell receptor beta chains follows, all from one sample in a study of technical replicates of blood from a few donors. The assay was immunoSEQ multiplex PCR, and TCRdb's table has in-frame clones only and misses some. This sample has tens of thousands of clones, with 90% to 95% found just once. Sequenced input: T cells isolated from PBMCs. Receptors originate from a human donor in good health. The CDR3 runs from the conserved cysteine through the conserved F or W. A D gene is named only where the DNA matches it firmly. Not every row has a clone size; where given, it reads once, few, many or a size class.

V gene	clone size	J gene	D gene	CDR3 protein	CDR3 DNA
TRBV19	NA	TRBJ2-1	NA	CASSLASGTRKQFF	TGTGCCAGTAGTCTCGCCTCCGGGACACGCAAGCAGTTCTTC
TRBV11-3	NA	TRBJ2-1	TRBD1	CASSNLDRVSRNGQFF	TGTGCCAGCAGCAACCTTGACAGGGTCTCTCGCAATGGGCAGTTCTTC
TRBV5-4	NA	TRBJ2-7	NA	CASSLGRYEQYF	TGTGCCAGCAGCTTGGGGAGATACGAGCAGTACTTC
TRBV11-3	NA	TRBJ2-5	TRBD1	CASSYTSGTGHAVDF	TGTGCCAGCAGCTATACCTCCGGGACAGGGCACGCTGTGGACTTC
TRBV9	NA	TRBJ2-3	NA	CASSVGRDTQYF	TGTGCCAGCAGCGTAGGTCGAGATACGCAGTATTTT
TRBV5-1	once	TRBJ2-5	TRBD1	CASSPDRVGQETQYF	TGCGCCAGCAGCCCCGACAGGGTAGGGCAAGAGACCCAGTACTTC
TRBV18	NA	TRBJ1-4	TRBD1	CASSLGTGGNEKLFF	TGTGCCAGCTCATTGGGGACAGGCGGTAATGAAAAACTGTTTTTT
TRBV7-9	NA	TRBJ2-5	NA	CASSPTVGAETQYF	TGTGCCAGCAGCCCGACGGTGGGGGCGGAGACCCAGTACTTC
TRBV29-1	NA	TRBJ1-1	NA	CSVAPSRYTEAFF	TGCAGCGTTGCCCCAAGCAGGTACACTGAAGCTTTCTTT
TRBV19	NA	TRBJ2-7	TRBD2	CASAGLADYEQYF	TGTGCCAGCGCAGGTCTAGCGGACTACGAGCAGTACTTC
TRBV5-1	NA	TRBJ2-3	NA	CASSIGGSGTDTQYF	TGCGCCAGCAGCATTGGGGGGAGTGGCACAGATACGCAGTATTTT
TRBV6-5	NA	TRBJ1-3	NA	CASSYSLESGNTIYF	TGTGCCAGCAGTTACTCTCTTGAGTCTGGAAACACCATATATTTT
TRBV10-3	NA	TRBJ2-3	NA	CAISSSTDTQYF	TGTGCCATCAGTTCTAGCACAGATACGCAGTATTTT
TRBV28	NA	TRBJ1-2	TRBD1	CASSRGTVINYGYTF	TGTGCCAGCAGCCGTGGGACAGTTATTAACTATGGCTACACCTTC
TRBV19	NA	TRBJ1-5	NA	CASQQGTQPQHF	TGTGCCAGTCAGCAGGGGACCCAGCCCCAGCATTTT
TRBV4-1	NA	TRBJ2-2	TRBD1	CASSLDRDTGELFF	TGCGCCAGCAGTCTAGACAGGGACACCGGGGAGCTGTTTTTT
TRBV4-1	NA	TRBJ1-4	NA	CASSPRQTNEKLFF	TGCGCCAGCAGCCCCCGACAGACTAATGAAAAACTGTTTTTT